The source of this T cell receptor (beta chain) is a study of blood T cell repertoires in COVID-19. In the study overall: COVID-19 samples, acute and convalescent, were from the United States, Italy and Spain. Nucleic acid was either cDNA or gDNA, and it came from T cells, B-cell-depleted T cells, or PBMCs.

Germline V CDR1 and CDR2: LNHNV, YYDKDF (reference sequence). The V end lost 2 bases, the J end lost 5 bases, and 18 bases lay between the germline ends. CDR3 size: 16 residues. As handled by the study authors: Reference gene primer amplification yielded estimated nucleated cell counts. Profiling relied on immunoSEQ multiplex PCR, and the TCRdb table lists in-frame clones only, not all of them. The DNA gave D and trimming, while V, J and clone size come from that table. This sample has roughly 500,000 clones, with about 91% found just once. The J gene is TRBJ1-2, the V gene TRBV15; no clear D gene. The origin of this receptor is a man between 18 and 29 years old with COVID-19, enrolled during active disease. The sequenced material came from peripheral blood. The CDR3 bases are TGTGCCACCAGCAGAACGTCGGGAAGGGTCTCTTATGGCTACACCTTC. Amino acids: CATSRTSGRVSYGYTF.